This TCR beta chain was found in a study of post-analysis software for immune sequencing data. Notes on the study in general: By F measure, strong co-clustering occurred among samples prepared in the same batch. Five TRBV segments occurring more often in patients than controls included TRBV5-6, TRBV5-1 and TRBV20-1.

Unique molecular identifiers had been added to the TCR beta cDNA libraries. MiXCR, run by TCRdb on the PCR reads, gives a single entry per CDR3 protein. Among fewer than 850,000 distinct CDR3 sequences listed, about 43% were seen once. V shed 2 bases and J 2 bases; nucleotides not matched to a gene: 7. In germline, CDR1 is DFQATT, CDR2 SNEGSKA (reference sequence). The CDR3 extends over 15 amino acids. This clonotype was detected a few times. The antigen is undetermined. The chain couples TRBV20-1 to TRBJ2-7; 9 bases match TRBD2. Sample: blood. This receptor was taken from a girl under 18 with multiple sclerosis. Here the CDR3 DNA reads TGCAGTGCTAGACCGACTAGCGGAGGGACCTACGAGCAGTACTTC. It translates to CSARPTSGGTYEQYF.